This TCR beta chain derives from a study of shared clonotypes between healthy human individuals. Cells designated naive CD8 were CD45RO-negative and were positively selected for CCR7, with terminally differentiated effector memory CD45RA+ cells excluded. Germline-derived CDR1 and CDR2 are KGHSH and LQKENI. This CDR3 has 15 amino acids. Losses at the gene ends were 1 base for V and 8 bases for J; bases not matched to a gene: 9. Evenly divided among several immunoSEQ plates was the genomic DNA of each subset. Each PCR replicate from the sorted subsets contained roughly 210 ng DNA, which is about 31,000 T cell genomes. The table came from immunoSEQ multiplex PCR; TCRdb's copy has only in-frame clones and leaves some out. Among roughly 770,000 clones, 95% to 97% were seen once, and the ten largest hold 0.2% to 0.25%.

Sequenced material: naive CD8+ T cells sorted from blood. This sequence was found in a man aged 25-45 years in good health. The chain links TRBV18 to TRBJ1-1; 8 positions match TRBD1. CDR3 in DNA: TGTGCCAGCTCACCACAGTACAGGGGGTTGAGGGAAGCTTTCTTT. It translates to CASSPQYRGLREAFF.